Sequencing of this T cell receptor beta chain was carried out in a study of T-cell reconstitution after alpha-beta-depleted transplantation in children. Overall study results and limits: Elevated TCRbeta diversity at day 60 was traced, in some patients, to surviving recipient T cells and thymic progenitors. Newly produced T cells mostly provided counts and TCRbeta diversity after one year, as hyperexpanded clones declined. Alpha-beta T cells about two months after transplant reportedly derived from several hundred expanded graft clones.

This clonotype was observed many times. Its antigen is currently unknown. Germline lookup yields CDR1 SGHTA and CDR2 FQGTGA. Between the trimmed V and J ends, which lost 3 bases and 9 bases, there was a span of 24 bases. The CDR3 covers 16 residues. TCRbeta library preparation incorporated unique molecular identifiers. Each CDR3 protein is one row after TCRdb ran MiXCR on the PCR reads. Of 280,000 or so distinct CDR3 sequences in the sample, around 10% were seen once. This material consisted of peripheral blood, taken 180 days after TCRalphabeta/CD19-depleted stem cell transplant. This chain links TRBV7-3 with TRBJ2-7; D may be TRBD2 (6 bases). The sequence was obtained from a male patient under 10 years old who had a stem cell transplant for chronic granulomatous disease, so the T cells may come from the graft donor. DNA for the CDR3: TGTGCCAGCAGCTTTACCCCCGACGGCGGGAATTATGGGCAGTACTTC. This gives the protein CASSFTPDGGNYGQYF.